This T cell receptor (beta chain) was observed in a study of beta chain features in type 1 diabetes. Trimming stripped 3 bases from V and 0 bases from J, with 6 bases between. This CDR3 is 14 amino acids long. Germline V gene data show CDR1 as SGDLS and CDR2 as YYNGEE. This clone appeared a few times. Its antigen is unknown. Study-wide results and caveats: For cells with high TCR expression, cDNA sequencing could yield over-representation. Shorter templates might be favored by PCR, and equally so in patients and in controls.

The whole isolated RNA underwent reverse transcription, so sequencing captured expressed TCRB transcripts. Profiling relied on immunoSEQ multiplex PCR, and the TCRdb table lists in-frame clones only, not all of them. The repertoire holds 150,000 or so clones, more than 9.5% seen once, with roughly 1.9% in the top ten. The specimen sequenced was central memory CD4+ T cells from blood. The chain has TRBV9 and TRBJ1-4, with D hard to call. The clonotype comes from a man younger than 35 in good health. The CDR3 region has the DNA TGTGCCAGCAGCGAAAAGCCAACTAATGAAAAACTGTTTTTT. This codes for CASSEKPTNEKLFF.